What follows describes a single T cell receptor beta chain. Its cognate antigen is unknown. The sample comes from a study of shared clonotypes between healthy human individuals. The protocol was immunoSEQ multiplex PCR, while the TCRdb copy is restricted to in-frame clones and leaves out a portion. The sample lists over 950,000 clones, approximately 75% occurring once. Study outcomes and limitations: Naive subsets tended to show greater estimated richness than memory subsets.

With 6 bases clipped from V and 0 bases from J, the junction kept 13 bases outside the gene matches. Germline V gene lookup returns CDR1 MNHEY and CDR2 SMNVEV (reference sequence). This CDR3 is 18 amino acids long. Sequences were obtained from memory CD4+ T cells from PBMCs. The subset denotes: CD45RA-negative fraction. This sequence joins TRBV27 and TRBJ2-7; 11 bases are shared with TRBD2. This sequence originates from a young man in good health. Some clones in this sample may be carry-over from other donors' samples. The CDR3 reads CASRIQGTSGLSSYEQYF. CDR3 coding DNA: TGTGCCAGCAGAATACAAGGGACTAGCGGATTAAGCTCCTACGAGCAGTACTTC.